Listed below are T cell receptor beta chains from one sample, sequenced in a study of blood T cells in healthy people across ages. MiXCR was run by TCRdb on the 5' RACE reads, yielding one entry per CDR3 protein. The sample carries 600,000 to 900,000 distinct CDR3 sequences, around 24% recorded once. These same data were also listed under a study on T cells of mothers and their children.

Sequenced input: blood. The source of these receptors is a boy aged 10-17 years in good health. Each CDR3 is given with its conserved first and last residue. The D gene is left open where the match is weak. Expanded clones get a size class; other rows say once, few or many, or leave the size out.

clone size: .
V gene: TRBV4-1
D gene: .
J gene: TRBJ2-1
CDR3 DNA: TGCGCCAGCAGCCAAGTCCCGGAGGGGAGAGACAATGAGCAGTTCTTC
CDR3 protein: CASSQVPEGRDNEQFF

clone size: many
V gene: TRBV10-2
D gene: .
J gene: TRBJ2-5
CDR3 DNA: TGTGCCAGCAGTGGACAGCAAGAGACCCAGTACTTC
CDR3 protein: CASSGQQETQYF

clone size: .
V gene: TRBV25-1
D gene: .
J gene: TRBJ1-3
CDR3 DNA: TGTGCCAGCAGAGGGGGGGACCCCCAGTTTCCCCATGGAAGCAACTCTGGAAACACCATATATTTT
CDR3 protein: CASRGGDPQFPHGSNSGNTIYF

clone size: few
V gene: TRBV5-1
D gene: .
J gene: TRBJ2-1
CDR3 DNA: TGCGCCAGCAGCTCCGGGGCGATGCCTAACAATGAGCAGTTCTTC
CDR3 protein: CASSSGAMPNNEQFF

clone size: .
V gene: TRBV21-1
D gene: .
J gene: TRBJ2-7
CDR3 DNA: TGTGCCAGCAGCTACTCTACGGGACAGGGGTGCTACGAGCAGTACTTC
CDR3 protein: CASSYSTGQGCYEQYF

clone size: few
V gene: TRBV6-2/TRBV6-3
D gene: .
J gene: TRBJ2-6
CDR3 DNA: TGTGCCAGCAGTTTGAGGGGGTCATACTCTGGGGCCAACGTCCTGACTTTC
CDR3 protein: CASSLRGSYSGANVLTF

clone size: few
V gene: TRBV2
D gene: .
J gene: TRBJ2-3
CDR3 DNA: TGTGCCGGAAAACCGGCGGGGCGGGATACGCAGTATTTT
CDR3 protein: CAGKPAGRDTQYF

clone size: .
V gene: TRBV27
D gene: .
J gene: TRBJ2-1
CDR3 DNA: TGTGCCAGCAGTCGCTACGGACAGACCGAGCAGTTCTTC
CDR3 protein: CASSRYGQTEQFF

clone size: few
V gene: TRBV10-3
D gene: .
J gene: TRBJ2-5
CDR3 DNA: TGTGCCATCAGTCCCGGCGGCGGGGGCAGGGAGACCCAGTACTTC
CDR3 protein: CAISPGGGGRETQYF

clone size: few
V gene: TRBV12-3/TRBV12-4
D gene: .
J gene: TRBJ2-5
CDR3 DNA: TGTGCCAGCAGTTTACTGCAGGGCCGAGAGACCCAGTACTTC
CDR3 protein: CASSLLQGRETQYF

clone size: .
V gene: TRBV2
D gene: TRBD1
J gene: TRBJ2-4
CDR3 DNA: TGTGCCAGCAGCACTCCGGGACAGGGGGATACCGGGAACATTCAGTACTTC
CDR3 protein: CASSTPGQGDTGNIQYF

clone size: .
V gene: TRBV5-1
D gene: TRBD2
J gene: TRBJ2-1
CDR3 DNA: TGCGCCAGCAGCCCCACTAGCGGGGGGGTGGAGGAGCAGTTCTTC
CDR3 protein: CASSPTSGGVEEQFF

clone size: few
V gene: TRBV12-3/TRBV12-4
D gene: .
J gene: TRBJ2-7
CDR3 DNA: TGTGCCAGCACCAGGGGCGTTTATTCCGAGCAGTACTTC
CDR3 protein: CASTRGVYSEQYF

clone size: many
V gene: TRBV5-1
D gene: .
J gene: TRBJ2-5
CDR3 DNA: TGCGCCAGCAGCTTGGAGGTAGCCCAAGAGACCCAGTACTTC
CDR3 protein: CASSLEVAQETQYF

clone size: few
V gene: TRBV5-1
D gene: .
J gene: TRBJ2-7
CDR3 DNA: TGCGCCAGCAGTTTCGCCGAGGGGCGCCAGTACGAGCAGTACTTC
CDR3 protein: CASSFAEGRQYEQYF

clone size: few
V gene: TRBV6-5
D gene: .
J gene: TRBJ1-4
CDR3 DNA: TGTGCCAGCAGTTACTCAGACAGGATGGGTGAAAAACTGTTTTTT
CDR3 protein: CASSYSDRMGEKLFF

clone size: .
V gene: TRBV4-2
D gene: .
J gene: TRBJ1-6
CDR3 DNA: TGTGCCAGCAGCCAAGGACCACCCCTCCACTTT
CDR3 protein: CASSQGPPLHF

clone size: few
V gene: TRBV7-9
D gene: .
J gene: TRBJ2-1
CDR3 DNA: TGTGCCAGCAGCCAAGGGGGTCTGCTCAATGAGCAGTTCTTC
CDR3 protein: CASSQGGLLNEQFF

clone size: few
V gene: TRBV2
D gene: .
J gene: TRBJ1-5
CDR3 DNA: TGTGCCAGCACCGAACAGGGTAATAACAATCAGCCCCAGCATTTT
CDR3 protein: CASTEQGNNNQPQHF

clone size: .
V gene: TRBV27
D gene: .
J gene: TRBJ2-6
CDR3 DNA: TGTGCCAGCTTTATAAAAGACTTGGGTGGCTCTGGGGCCAACGTCCTGACTTTC
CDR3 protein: CASFIKDLGGSGANVLTF

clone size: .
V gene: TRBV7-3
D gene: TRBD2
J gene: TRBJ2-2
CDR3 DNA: TGTGCCAGCAGCTTAGGGCGGGGGGCCCCCACCGGGGAGCTGTTTTTT
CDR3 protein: CASSLGRGAPTGELFF

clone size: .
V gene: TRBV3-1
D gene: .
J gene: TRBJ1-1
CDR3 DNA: TGTGCCAGCAGCCAAGTTCCAGGGATACACACTGAAGCTTTCTTT
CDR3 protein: CASSQVPGIHTEAFF

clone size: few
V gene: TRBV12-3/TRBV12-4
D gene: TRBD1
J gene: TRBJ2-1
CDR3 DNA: TGTGCCAGCAGTCCACGGGACAGGGGCGTCTACAATGAGCAGTTCTTC
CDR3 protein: CASSPRDRGVYNEQFF

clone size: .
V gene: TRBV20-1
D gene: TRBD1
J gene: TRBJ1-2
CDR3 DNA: TGCAGTGTCGGGGTGGGGACAGGGGCTAACTATGGCTACACCTTC
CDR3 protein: CSVGVGTGANYGYTF

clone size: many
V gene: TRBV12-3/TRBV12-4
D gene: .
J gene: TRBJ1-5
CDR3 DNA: TGTGCCAGCAGTTTAGCGGAGAATCAGCCCCAGCATTTT
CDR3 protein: CASSLAENQPQHF

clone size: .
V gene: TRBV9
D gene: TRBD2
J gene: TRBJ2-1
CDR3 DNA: TGTGCCAGCAGCGTTGGCGGGGGGGCCAGGAATGAGCAGTTCTTC
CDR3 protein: CASSVGGGARNEQFF

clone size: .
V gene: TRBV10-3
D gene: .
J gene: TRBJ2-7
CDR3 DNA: TGTGCCATCAGTGACGGTCTAACTATTGGGCAGTACTTC
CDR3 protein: CAISDGLTIGQYF